This entry is about one TCR beta chain. Trimming took off 5 bases at V and 4 bases at J, with 11 bases between the two ends. The CDR3 runs 13 residues. The V gene's germline CDR1 is MNHEY and CDR2 SVGEGT. This sample stems from a study of blood T cells in healthy people across ages. With a J-beta primer mix and a sample-barcoded 5' primer, a second PCR ran about 7 to 12 cycles. Using its own MiXCR run on the 5' RACE reads, TCRdb lists one record per CDR3 protein. The sample gives 920,000 or so distinct CDR3 sequences, less than 50% of which show up once; approximately 20% is in the top ten. This TCR was sampled from a woman in her fifties or sixties in good health. Sequenced: blood. The rearrangement uses TRBV6-2 or TRBV6-3 and TRBJ1-1; D remains unclear. CDR3 region: CASSEQASTEAFF. Here the CDR3 DNA reads TGTGCCAGCAGTGAACAAGCCTCCACTGAAGCTTTCTTT.